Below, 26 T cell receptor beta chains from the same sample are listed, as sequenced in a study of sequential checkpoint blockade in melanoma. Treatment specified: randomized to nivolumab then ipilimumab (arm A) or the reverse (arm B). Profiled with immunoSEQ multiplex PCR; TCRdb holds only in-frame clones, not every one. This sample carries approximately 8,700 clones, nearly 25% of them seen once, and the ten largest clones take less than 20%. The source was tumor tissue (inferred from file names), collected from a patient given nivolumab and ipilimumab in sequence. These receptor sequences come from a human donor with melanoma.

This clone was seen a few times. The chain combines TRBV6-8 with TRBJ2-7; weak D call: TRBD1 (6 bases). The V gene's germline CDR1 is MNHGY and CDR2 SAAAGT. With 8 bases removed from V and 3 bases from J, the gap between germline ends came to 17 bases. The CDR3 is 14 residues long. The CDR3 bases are TGTGCCAGCGGGCGAACAGGGTTCGGCTACGAGCAGTACTTC. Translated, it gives CASGRTGFGYEQYF.

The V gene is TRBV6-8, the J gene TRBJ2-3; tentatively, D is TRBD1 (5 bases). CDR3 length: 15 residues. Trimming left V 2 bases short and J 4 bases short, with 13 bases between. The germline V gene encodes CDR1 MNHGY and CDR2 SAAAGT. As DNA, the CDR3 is TGTGCCAGCAGTTACACAATTAAAGGGGCAGATACGCAGTATTTT. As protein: CASSYTIKGADTQYF.

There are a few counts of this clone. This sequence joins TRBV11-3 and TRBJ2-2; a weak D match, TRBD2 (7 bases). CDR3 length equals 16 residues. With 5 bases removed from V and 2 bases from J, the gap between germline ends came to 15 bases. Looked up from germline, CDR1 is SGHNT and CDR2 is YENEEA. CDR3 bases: TGTGCCAGCAGCCTAATAGGGGGGGCCAACACCGGGGAGCTGTTTTTT. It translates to CASSLIGGANTGELFF. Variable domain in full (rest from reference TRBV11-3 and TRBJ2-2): EAGVVQSPRYKIIEKKQPVAFWCNPISGHNTLYWYLQNLGQGPELLIRYENEEAVDDSQLPKDRFSAERLKGVDSTLKIQPAELGDSAVYLCASSLIGGANTGELFFGEGSRLTVL.

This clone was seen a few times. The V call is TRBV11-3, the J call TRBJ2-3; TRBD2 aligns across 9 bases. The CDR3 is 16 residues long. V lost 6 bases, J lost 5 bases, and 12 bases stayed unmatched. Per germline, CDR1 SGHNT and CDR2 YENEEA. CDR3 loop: CASRWGGLAGGDTQYF. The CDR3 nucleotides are TGTGCCAGCAGATGGGGGGGACTAGCCGGTGGAGATACGCAGTATTTT.

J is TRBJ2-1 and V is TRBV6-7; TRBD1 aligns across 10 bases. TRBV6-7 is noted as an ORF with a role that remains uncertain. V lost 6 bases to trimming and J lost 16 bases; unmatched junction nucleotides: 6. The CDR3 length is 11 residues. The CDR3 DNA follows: TGTGCCAGCAGCCGAGGGGACAGGGGATTCTTC. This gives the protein CASSRGDRGFF.

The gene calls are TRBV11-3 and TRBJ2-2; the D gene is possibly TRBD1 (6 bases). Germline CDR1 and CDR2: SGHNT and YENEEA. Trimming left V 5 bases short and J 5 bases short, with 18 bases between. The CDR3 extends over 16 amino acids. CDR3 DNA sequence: TGTGCCAGCAGCGTTACAGGGAATTGGGAAACCGGGGAGCTGTTTTTT. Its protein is CASSVTGNWETGELFF.

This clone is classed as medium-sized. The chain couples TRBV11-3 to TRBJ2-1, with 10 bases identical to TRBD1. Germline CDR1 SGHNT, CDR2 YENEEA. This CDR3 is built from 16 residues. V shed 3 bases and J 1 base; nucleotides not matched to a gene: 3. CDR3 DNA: TGTGCCAGCAGCTTGATGGGACAGGGGTCCTACAATGAGCAGTTCTTC. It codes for CASSLMGQGSYNEQFF.

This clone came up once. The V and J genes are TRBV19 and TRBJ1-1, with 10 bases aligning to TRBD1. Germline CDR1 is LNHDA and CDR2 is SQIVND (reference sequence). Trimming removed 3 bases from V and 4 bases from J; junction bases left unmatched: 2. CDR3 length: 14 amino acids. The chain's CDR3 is CASSIGQGGTEAFF. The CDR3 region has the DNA TGTGCCAGTAGTATCGGACAGGGGGGCACTGAAGCTTTCTTT. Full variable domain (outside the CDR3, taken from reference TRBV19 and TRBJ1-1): DGGITQSPKYLFRKEGQNVTLSCEQNLNHDAMYWYRQDPGQGLRLIYYSQIVNDFQKGDIAEGYSVSREKKESFPLTVTSAQKNPTAFYLCASSIGQGGTEAFFGQGTRLTVV.

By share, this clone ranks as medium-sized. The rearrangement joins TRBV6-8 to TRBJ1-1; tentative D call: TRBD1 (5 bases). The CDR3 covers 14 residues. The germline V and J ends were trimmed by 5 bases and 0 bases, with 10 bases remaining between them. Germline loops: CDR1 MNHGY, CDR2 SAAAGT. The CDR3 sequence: CASSRRGMNTEAFF. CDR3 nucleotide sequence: TGTGCCAGCAGTCGACGGGGGATGAACACTGAAGCTTTCTTT.

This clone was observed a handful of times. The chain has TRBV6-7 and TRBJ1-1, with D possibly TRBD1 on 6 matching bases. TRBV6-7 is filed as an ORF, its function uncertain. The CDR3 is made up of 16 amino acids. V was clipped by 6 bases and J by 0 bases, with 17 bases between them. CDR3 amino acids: CASSRFTGTMNTEAFF. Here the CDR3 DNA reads TGTGCCAGCAGCCGGTTTACCGGGACAATGAACACTGAAGCTTTCTTT.

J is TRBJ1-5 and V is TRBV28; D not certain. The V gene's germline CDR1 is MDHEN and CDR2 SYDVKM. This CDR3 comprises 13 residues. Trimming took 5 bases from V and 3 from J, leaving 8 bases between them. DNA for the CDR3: TGTGCCAGCAGTCCTCGGAACAATCAGCCCCAGCATTTT. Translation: CASSPRNNQPQHF.

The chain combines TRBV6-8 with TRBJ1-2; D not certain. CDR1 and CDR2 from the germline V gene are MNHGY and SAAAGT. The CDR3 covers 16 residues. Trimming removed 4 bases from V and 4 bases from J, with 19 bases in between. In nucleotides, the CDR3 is TGTGCCAGCAGTTTTGGAGGGCGCGCCTCCCCCTATGGCTACACCTTC. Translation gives CASSFGGRASPYGYTF.

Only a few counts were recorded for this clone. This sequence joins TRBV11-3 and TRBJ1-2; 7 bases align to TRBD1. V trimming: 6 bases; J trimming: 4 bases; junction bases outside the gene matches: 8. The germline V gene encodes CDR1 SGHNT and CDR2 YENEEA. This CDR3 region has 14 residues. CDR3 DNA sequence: TGTGCCAGCAGGAACCTCGGGACAGTCTATGGCTACACCTTC. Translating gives CASRNLGTVYGYTF.

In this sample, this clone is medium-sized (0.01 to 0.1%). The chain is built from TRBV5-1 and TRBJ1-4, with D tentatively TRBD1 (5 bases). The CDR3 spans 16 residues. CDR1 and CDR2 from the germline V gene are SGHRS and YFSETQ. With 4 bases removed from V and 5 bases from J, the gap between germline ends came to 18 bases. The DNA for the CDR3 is TGCGCCAGCAGCAGTAGGGGAGGAGGCCTGAATGAAAAACTGTTTTTT. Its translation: CASSSRGGGLNEKLFF.

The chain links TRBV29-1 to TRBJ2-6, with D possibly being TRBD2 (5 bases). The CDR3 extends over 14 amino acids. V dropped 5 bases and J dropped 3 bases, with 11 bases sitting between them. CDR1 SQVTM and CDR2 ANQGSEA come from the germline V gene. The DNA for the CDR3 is TGCAGCGTTATGAGAGGGAGTGGGGCCAACGTCCTGACTTTC. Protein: CSVMRGSGANVLTF.

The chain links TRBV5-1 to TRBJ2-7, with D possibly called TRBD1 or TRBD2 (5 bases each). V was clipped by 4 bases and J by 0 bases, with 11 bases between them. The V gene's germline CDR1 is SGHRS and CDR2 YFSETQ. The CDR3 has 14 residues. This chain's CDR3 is CASSRDVSSYEQYF. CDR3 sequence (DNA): TGCGCCAGCAGCCGGGACGTAAGCTCCTACGAGCAGTACTTC.

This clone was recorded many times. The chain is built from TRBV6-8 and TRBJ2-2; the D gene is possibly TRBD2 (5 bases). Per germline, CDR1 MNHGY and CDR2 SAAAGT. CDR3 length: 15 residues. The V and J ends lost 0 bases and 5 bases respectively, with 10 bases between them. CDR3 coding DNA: TGTGCCAGCAGTTACTCTTCGGGGTGGACCGGGGAGCTGTTTTTT. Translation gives CASSYSSGWTGELFF.

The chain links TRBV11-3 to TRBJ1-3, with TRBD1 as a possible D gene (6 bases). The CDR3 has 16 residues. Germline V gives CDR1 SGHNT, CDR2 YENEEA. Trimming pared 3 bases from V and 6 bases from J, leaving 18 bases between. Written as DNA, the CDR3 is TGTGCCAGCAGCTTGGTTGGGACACCCAAGCAAAACACCATATATTTT. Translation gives CASSLVGTPKQNTIYF.

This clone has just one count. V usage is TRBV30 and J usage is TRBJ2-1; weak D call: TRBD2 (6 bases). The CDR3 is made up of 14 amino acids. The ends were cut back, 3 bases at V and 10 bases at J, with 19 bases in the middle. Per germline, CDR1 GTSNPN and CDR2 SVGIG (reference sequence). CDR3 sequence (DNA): TGTGCCTGGAGGAAGAGGGACTCCAAAGGAGAGCAGTTCTTC. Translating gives CAWRKRDSKGEQFF.

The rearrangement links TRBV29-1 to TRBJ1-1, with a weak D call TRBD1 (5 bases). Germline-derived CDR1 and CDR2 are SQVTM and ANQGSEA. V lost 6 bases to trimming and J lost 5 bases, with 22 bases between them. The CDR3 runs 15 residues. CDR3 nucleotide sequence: TGCAGCGTCCCCCTTGTAGAAGGGACGATGACTGAAGCTTTCTTT. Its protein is CSVPLVEGTMTEAFF.

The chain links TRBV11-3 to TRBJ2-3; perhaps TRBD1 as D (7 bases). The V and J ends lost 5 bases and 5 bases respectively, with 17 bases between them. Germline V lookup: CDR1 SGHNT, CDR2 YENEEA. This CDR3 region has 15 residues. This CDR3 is CASSIGGQLRDTQYF. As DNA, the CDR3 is TGTGCCAGCAGCATCGGGGGACAGCTTCGAGATACGCAGTATTTT.

The CDR3 is CASSPAPGNQPQHF. The CDR3 DNA is TGTGCCAGCAGCCCGGCACCGGGGAATCAGCCCCAGCATTTT. The chain employs TRBV9 and TRBJ1-5; no definite D call. Trimming cost V 4 bases and J 4 bases, with 12 bases left between them. The CDR3 sequence is 14 residues long. Germline CDR1 reads SGDLS; CDR2 reads YYNGEE.

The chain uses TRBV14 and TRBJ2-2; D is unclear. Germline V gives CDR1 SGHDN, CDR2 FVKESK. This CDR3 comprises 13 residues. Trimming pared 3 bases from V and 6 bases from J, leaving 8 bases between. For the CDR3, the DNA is TGTGCCAGCAGCCAGTATAATGCCGGGGAGCTGTTTTTT. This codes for CASSQYNAGELFF. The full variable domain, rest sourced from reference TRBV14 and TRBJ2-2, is EAGVTQFPSHSVIEKGQTVTLRCDPISGHDNLYWYRRVMGKEIKFLLHFVKESKQDESGMPNNRFLAERTGGTYSTLKVQPAELEDSGVYFCASSQYNAGELFFGEGSRLTVL.

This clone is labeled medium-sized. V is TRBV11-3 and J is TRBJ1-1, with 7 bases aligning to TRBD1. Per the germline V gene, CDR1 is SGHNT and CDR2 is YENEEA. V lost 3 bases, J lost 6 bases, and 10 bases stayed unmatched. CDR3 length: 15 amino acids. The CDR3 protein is CASSLTGLNNAEAFF. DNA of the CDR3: TGTGCCAGCAGCTTGACAGGGCTGAACAACGCTGAAGCTTTCTTT.

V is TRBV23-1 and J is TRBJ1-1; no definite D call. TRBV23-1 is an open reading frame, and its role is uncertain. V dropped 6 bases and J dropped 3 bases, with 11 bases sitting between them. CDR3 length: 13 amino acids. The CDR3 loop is CASSLRDYTEAFF. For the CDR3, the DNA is TGCGCCAGCAGCTTACGAGACTACACTGAAGCTTTCTTT.

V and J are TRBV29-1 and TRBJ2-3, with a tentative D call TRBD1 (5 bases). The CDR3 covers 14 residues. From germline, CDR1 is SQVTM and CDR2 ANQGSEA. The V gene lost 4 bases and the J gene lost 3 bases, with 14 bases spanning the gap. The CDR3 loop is CSVVGAARTDTQYF. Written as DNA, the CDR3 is TGCAGCGTTGTAGGGGCCGCGCGAACAGATACGCAGTATTTT.